Following are 8 T cell receptor beta chains from one sample sequenced in a study of CD8 T cells in ankylosing spondylitis. Using its own MiXCR run on the 5' RACE reads, TCRdb lists one record per CDR3 protein. Found here are about 160,000 distinct CDR3 sequences, 40% to 50% of them singletons; the top ten hold about 16%. Specimen: synovial fluid, either unsorted or a sorted T cell fraction (not recorded which). These receptor sequences come from a male donor with ankylosing spondylitis.

V is TRBV6-5 and J is TRBJ2-7; 9 bases match TRBD1. Germline V gene sequence: CDR1 MNHEY, CDR2 SVGAGI. The CDR3 extends over 15 amino acids. V dropped 4 bases and J dropped 5; count of bases not matched to a gene: 9. The CDR3 is CASSSSTRDRDEQYF. CDR3 DNA sequence: TGTGCCAGCAGTTCCTCGACCCGGGACAGGGACGAGCAGTACTTC.

V gene TRBV12-3 or TRBV12-4 combines with J gene TRBJ1-2; D uncertain. V shed 2 bases and J shed 3 bases, with 7 bases lying between them. The CDR3 has 13 amino acids. CDR3 bases: TGTGCCAGCAGTTTATTTGGGGACTATGGCTACACCTTC. Translating it yields CASSLFGDYGYTF.

The DNA for the CDR3 is TGTGCCAGCAGGCCTTACAGGGAGATCAATTCACCCCTCCACTTT. It yields the protein CASRPYREINSPLHF. The V call is TRBV28, the J call TRBJ1-6; tentatively, D is TRBD1 (6 bases). Trimming removed 6 bases at V and 7 bases at J, with 16 bases between. From germline, CDR1 is MDHEN and CDR2 SYDVKM. The CDR3 covers 15 residues.

V is TRBV7-9 and J is TRBJ1-2; weak D call: TRBD1 (5 bases). The CDR3 runs 12 residues. CDR1 SEHNR and CDR2 FQNEAQ come from the germline V gene (reference sequence). Trimming cost V 1 base and J 8 bases, with 8 bases left between them. The CDR3 reads CASSLGHRGYTF. DNA of the CDR3: TGTGCCAGCAGCTTAGGACACAGGGGCTACACCTTC. The whole variable domain, filled in from reference TRBV7-9 and TRBJ1-2, reads DTGVSQNPRHKITKRGQNVTFRCDPISEHNRLYWYRQTLGQGPEFLTYFQNEAQLEKSRLLSDRFSAERPKGSFSTLEIQRTEQGDSAMYLCASSLGHRGYTFGSGTRLTVV.

The chain links TRBV9 to TRBJ2-2, with 7 bases identical to TRBD1. Per the germline V gene, CDR1 is SGDLS and CDR2 is YYNGEE. The CDR3 has 19 residues. Losses at the gene ends were 3 bases for V and 1 base for J; bases not matched to a gene: 15. The CDR3 sequence: CASSAHRGVHLGNTGELFF. Here the CDR3 DNA reads TGTGCCAGCAGCGCGCACAGGGGCGTTCACTTAGGGAACACCGGGGAGCTGTTTTTT.

This chain connects TRBV7-3 to TRBJ2-3; 9 bases match TRBD1. In germline, CDR1 is SGHTA, CDR2 FQGTGA. Trimming at V came to 10 bases and at J to 3 bases, leaving 8 bases not matched to a gene. The CDR3 has 14 residues. Here the CDR3 DNA reads TGTGCCATCCTCTACAGGGGGCAGACAGATACGCAGTATTTT. This codes for CAILYRGQTDTQYF.

V is TRBV12-3 or TRBV12-4 and J is TRBJ1-1; D unresolved. This CDR3 comprises 11 residues. V was trimmed by 4 bases and J by 7 bases, leaving 7 bases between them. In nucleotides, the CDR3 is TGTGCCAGCAGTTATTTGGATGAAGCTTTCTTT. Its translation is CASSYLDEAFF.

The chain joins TRBV15 to TRBJ2-3; a weak D match, TRBD1 (5 bases). Germline CDR1 LNHNV, CDR2 YYDKDF (reference sequence). V was clipped by 4 bases and J by 3 bases, with 17 bases between them. There are 16 residues in the CDR3. The CDR3 reads CATSTGRRVSTDTQYF. Written as DNA, the CDR3 is TGTGCCACCAGCACGGGTCGCAGGGTCTCGACAGATACGCAGTATTTT.